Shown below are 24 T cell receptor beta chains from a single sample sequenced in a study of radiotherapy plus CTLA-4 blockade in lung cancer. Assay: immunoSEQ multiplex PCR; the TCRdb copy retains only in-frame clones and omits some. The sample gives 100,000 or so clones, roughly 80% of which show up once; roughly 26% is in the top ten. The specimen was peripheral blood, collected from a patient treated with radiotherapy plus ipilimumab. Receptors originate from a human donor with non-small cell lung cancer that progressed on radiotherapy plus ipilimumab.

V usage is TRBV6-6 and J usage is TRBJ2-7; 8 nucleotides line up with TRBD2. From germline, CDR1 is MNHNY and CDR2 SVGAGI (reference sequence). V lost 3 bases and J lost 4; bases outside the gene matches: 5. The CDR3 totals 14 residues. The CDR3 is CASSYAGGSYEQYV. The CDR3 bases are TGTGCCAGCAGTTATGCGGGAGGTAGTTACGAGCAGTACGTC.

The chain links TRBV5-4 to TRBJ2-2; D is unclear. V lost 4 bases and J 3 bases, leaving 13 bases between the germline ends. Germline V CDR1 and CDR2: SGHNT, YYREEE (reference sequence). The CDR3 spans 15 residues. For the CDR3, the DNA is TGTGCCAGCAGCCTCTTCTTGACTGACACCGGGGAGCTGTTTTTT. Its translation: CASSLFLTDTGELFF.

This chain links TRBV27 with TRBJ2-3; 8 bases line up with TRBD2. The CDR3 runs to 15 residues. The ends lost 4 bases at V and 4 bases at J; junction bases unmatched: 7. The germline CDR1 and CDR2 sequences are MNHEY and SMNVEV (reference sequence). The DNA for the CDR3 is TGTGCCAGCAGTTGGTCCGCGGGAGGCCCAGATACGCAGTATTTT. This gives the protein CASSWSAGGPDTQYF.

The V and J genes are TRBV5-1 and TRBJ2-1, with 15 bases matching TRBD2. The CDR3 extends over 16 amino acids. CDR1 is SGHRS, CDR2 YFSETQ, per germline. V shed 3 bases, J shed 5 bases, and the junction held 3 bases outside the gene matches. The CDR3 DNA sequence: TGCGCCAGCAGCTCGGGACTAGCGGGAGGCAACAATGAGCAGTTCTTC. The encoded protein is CASSSGLAGGNNEQFF.

The CDR3 protein is CASTHGYEQYF. The CDR3 nucleotides are TGTGCCAGCACCCATGGCTACGAGCAGTACTTC. The V call is TRBV7-9, the J call TRBJ2-7; D call uncertain. V gave up 7 bases and J gave up 3 bases, with 7 bases separating them. From germline, CDR1 is SEHNR and CDR2 FQNEAQ (reference sequence). The CDR3 is 11 residues long.

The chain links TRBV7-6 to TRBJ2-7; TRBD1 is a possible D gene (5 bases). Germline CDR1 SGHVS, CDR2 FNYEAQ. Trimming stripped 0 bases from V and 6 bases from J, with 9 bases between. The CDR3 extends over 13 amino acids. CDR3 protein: CASSLAAGREQYF. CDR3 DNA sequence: TGTGCCAGCAGCTTAGCGGCAGGGCGCGAGCAGTACTTC.

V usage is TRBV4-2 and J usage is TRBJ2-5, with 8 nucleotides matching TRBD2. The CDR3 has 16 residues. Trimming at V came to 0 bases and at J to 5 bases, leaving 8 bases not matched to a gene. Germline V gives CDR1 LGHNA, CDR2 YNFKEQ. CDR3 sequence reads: CASSQDRTPGGETQYF. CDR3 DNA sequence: TGTGCCAGCAGCCAAGATCGAACCCCGGGGGGGGAGACCCAGTACTTC.

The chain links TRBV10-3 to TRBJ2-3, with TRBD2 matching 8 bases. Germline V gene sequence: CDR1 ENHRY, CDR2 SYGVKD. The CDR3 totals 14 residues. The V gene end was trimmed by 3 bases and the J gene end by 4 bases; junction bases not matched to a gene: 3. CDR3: CAISDLAGADTQYF. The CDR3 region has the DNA TGTGCCATCAGTGACCTAGCGGGTGCAGATACGCAGTATTTT.

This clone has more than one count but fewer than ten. CDR3 bases: TGTGCCAGCAGTGATATAGACGCGATGAACACTGAAGCTTTCTTT. It codes for CASSDIDAMNTEAFF. The chain recombines TRBV25-1 with TRBJ1-1; D not certain. The germline V gene encodes CDR1 MGHDK and CDR2 SYGVNS. Trimming cost V 3 bases and J 0 bases, with 11 bases left between them. The CDR3 consists of 15 residues.

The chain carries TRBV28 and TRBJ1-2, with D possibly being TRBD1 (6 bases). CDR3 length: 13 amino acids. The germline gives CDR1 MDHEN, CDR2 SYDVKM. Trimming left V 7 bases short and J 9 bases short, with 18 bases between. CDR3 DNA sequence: TGTGCCAGCACTGAGACAGGTTCCCTAAGCTACACCTTC. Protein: CASTETGSLSYTF.

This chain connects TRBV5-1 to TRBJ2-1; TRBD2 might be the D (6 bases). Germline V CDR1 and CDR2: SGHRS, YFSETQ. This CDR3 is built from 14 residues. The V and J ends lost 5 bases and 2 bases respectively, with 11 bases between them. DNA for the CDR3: TGCGCCAGCAGGGAGGTAGCGGCCTACAATGAGCAGTTCTTC. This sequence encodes CASREVAAYNEQFF.

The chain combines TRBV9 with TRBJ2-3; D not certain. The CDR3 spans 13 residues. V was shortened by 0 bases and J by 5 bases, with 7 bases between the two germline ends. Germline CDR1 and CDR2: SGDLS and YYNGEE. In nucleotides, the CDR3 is TGTGCCAGCAGCGTAGATCAGCTAGATACGCAGTATTTT. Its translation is CASSVDQLDTQYF.

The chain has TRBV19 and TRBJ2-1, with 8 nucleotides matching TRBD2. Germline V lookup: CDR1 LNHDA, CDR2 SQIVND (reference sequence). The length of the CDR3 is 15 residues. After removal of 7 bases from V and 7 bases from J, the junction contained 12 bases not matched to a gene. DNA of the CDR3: TGTGCCAGTACCCTCAGCGGGAGCGGGCGGAATGAGCAGTTCTTC. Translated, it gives CASTLSGSGRNEQFF. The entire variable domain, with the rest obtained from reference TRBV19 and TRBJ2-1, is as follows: DGGITQSPKYLFRKEGQNVTLSCEQNLNHDAMYWYRQDPGQGLRLIYYSQIVNDFQKGDIAEGYSVSREKKESFPLTVTSAQKNPTAFYLCASTLSGSGRNEQFFGPGTRLTVL.

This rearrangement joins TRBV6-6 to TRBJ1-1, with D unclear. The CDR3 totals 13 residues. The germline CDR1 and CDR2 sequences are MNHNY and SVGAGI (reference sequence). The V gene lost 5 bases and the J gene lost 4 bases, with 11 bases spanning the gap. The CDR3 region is CASSDTSATEAFF. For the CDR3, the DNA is TGTGCCAGCAGTGACACCTCAGCCACTGAAGCTTTCTTT.

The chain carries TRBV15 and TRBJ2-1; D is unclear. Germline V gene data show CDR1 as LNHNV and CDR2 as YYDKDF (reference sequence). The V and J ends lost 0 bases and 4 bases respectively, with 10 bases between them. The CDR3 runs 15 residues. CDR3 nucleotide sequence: TGTGCCACCAGCAGAGATAACGCCGTTTACAATGAGCAGTTCTTC. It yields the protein CATSRDNAVYNEQFF.

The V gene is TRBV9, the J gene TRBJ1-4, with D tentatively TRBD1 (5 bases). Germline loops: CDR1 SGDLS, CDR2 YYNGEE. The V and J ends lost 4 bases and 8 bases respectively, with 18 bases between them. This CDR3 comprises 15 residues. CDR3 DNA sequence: TGTGCCAGCAGCCTATATACAGGTCTCGGGGAAAAACTGTTTTTT. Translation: CASSLYTGLGEKLFF.

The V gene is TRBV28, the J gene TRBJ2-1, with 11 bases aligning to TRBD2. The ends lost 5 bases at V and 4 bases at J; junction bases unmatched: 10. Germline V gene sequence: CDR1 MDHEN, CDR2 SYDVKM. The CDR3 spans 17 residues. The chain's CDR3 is CASSPDRLAGIYNEQFF. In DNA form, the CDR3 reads TGTGCCAGCAGTCCCGACCGACTAGCGGGGATATACAATGAGCAGTTCTTC.

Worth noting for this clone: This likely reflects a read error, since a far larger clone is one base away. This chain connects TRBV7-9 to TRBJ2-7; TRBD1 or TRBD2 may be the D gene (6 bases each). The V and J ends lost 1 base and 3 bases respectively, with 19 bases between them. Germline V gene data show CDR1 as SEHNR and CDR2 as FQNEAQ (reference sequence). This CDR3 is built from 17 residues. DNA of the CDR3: TGTGCCAGCAGCTTAGAGGGGGGTTTGGGCGGGGACTACGAGCAGTACTTC. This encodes CASSLEGGLGGDYEQYF.

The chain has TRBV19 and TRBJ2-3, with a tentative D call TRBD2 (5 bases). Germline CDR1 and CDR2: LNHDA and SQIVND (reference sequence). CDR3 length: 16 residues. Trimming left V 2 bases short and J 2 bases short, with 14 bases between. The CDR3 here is CASSIHATGFTDTQYF. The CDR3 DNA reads TGTGCCAGTAGTATACATGCGACGGGGTTCACAGATACGCAGTATTTT.

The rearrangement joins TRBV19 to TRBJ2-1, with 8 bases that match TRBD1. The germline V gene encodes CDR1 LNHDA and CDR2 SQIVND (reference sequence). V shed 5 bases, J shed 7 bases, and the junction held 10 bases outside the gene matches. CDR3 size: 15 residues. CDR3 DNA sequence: TGTGCCAGTAGTCCTTCTGGACAGGGCATGAATGAGCAGTTCTTC. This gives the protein CASSPSGQGMNEQFF.

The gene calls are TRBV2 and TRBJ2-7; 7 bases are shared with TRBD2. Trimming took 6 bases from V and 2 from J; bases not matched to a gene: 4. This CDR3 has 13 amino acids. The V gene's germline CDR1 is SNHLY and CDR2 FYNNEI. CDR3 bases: TGTGCCAGCAGCGGGGACTATGCCTACGAGCAGTACGTC. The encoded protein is CASSGDYAYEQYV.

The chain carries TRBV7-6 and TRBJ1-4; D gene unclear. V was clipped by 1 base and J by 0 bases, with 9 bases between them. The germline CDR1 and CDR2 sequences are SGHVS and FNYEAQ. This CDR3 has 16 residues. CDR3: CASSLGVLATNEKLFF. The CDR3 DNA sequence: TGTGCCAGCAGCTTAGGTGTATTAGCAACTAATGAAAAACTGTTTTTT.

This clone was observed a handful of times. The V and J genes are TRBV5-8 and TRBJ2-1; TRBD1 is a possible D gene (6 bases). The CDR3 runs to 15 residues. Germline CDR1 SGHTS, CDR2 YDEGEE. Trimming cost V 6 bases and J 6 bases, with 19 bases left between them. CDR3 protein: CASNLGDHRANEQFF. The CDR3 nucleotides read TGTGCCAGCAACCTTGGGGATCACAGGGCCAATGAGCAGTTCTTC.

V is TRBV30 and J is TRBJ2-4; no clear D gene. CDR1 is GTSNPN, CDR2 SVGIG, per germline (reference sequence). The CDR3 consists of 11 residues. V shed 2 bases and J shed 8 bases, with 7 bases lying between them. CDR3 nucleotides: TGTGCCTGGAGTCTTGGGGACATTCAGTACTTC. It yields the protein CAWSLGDIQYF.